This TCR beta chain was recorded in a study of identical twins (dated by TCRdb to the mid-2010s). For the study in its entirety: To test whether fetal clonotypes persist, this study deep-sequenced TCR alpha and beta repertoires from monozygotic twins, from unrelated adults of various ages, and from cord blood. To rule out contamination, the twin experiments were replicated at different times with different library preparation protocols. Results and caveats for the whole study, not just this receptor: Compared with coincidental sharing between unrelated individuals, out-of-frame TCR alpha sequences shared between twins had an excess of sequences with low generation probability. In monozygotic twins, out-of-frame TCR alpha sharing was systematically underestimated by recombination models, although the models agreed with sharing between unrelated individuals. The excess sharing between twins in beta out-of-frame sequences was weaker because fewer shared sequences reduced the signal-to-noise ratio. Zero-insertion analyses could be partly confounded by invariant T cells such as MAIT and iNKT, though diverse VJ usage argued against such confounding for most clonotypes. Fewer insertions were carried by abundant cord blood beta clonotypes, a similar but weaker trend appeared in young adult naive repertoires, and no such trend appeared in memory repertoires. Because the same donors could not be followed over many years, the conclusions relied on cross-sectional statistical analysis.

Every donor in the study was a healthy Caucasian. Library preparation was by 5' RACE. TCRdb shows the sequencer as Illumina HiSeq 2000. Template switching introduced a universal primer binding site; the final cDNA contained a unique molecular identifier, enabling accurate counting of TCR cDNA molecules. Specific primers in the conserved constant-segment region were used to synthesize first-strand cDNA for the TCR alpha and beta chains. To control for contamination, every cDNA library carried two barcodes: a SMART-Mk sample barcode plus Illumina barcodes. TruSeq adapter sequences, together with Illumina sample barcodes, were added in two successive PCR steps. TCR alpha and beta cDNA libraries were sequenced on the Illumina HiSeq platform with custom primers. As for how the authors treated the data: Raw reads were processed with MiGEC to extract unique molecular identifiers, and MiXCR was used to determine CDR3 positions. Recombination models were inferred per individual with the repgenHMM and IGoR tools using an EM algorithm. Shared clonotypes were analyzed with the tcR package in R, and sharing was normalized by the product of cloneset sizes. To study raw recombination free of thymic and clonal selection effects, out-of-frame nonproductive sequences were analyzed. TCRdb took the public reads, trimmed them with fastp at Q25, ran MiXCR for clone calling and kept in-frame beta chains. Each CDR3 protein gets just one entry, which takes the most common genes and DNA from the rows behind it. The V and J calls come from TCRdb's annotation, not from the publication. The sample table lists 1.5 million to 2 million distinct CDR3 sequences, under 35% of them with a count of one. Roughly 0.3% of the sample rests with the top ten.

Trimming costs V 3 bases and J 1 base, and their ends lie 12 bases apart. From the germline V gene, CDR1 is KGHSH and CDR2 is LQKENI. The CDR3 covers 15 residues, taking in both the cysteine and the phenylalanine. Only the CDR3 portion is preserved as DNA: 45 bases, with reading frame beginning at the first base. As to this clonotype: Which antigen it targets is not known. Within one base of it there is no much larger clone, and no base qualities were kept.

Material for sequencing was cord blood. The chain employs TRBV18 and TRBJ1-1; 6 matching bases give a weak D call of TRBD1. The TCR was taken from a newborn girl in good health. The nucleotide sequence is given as TGTGCCAGCTCACCCTTCGGACAGACGAACACTGAAGCTTTCTTT. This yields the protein CASSPFGQTNTEAFF.